This T cell receptor beta chain was sequenced for a study of blood T cell repertoires in COVID-19. Study as a whole: Samples taken during acute and convalescent COVID-19 were collected in the United States, Italy and Spain. The cDNA or gDNA used as material had been derived from T cells, B-cell-depleted T cells, or PBMCs.

Original processing notes: Nucleated cell counts were estimated from reference gene primer amplification. The assay was immunoSEQ multiplex PCR, and TCRdb's table has in-frame clones only and misses some. Clone size and the V and J calls come from that table; the DNA yielded D and trimming. The sample lists 60,000 to 70,000 clones; 85% were seen once. This CDR3 is 15 amino acids long. Germline loops: CDR1 WSHSY, CDR2 SAAADI. The J segment lost 4 bases and the V segment lost 6 bases, leaving 7 bases of the junction unmatched. Sequenced input: peripheral blood. The TCR comes from a man older than 75 with acute or convalescent COVID-19. The V and J genes are TRBV10-2 and TRBJ1-5, with 9 bases fitting TRBD1. CDR3 in amino acids: CASSTGQGENQPQHF. In DNA form, the CDR3 reads TGCGCCAGCAGCACGGGACAGGGAGAGAATCAGCCCCAGCATTTT.